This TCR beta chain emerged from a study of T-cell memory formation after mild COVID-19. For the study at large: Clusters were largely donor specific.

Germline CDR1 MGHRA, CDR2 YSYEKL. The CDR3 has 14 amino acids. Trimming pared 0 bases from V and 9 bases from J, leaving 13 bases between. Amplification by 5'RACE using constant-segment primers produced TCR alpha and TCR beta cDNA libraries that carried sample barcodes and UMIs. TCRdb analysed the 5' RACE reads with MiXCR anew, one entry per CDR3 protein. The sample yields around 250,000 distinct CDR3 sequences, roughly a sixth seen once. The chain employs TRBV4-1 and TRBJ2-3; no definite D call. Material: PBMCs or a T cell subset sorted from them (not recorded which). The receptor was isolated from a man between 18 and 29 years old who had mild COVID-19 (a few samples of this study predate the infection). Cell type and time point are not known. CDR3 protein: CASSQDRPPGTQYF. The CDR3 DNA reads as TGCGCCAGCAGCCAAGATAGGCCCCCCGGCACGCAGTATTTT.